This record covers a single T cell receptor beta chain. TCRdb reprocessed the 5' RACE reads with MiXCR, giving one entry per CDR3 protein. The table lists about 280,000 distinct CDR3 sequences, roughly 20% of them singletons, with 7.8% in the top ten. This sample was taken from a study of CD8 T cells in ankylosing spondylitis. Germline V lookup: CDR1 LNHDA, CDR2 SQIVND (reference sequence). V dropped 4 bases and J dropped 1 base, with 8 bases sitting between them. This CDR3 spans 14 amino acids. Sequencing used blood, either unsorted or a sorted T cell fraction (not recorded which). V usage is TRBV19 and J usage is TRBJ2-1; D remains ambiguous. This clonotype was sampled from a male donor with ankylosing spondylitis or in good health (not recorded which). CDR3 sequence: CASSNGVSYNEQFF. For the CDR3, the DNA is TGTGCCAGTAGTAACGGAGTTTCCTACAATGAGCAGTTCTTC.